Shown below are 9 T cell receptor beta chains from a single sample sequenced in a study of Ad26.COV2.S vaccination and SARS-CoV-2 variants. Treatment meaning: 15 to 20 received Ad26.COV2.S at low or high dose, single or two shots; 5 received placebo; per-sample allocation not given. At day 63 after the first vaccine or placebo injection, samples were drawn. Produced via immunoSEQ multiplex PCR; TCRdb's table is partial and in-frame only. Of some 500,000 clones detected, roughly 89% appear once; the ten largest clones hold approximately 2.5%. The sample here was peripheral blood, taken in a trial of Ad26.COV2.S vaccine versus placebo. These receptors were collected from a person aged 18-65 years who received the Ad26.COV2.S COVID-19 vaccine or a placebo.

Here the CDR3 DNA reads TGTGCCAGCTCACCACTAGTGACAGTTCAAGAGACCCAGTACTTC. This codes for CASSPLVTVQETQYF. The gene calls are TRBV18 and TRBJ2-5; perhaps TRBD1 as D (5 bases). Trimming stripped 1 base from V and 2 bases from J, with 11 bases between. The CDR3 extends over 15 amino acids. Per the germline V gene, CDR1 is KGHSH and CDR2 is LQKENI.

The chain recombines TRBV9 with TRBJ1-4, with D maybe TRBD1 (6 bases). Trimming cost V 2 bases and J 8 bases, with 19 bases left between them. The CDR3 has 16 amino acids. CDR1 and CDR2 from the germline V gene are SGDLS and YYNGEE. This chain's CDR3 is CASSVATGSGGEKLFF. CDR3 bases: TGTGCCAGCAGCGTGGCCACAGGGTCTGGAGGAGAAAAACTGTTTTTT.

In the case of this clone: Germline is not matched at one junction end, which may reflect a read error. In nucleotides, the CDR3 is TGTGCCCGGAGGGATGGGACTGTGAACACTGAAGCTTTCTTT. Translation gives CARRDGTVNTEAFF. This chain joins TRBV30 and TRBJ1-1; D might be TRBD1 (5 bases). The CDR3 runs 14 residues. Per germline, CDR1 GTSNPN and CDR2 SVGIG (reference sequence).

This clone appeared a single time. The CDR3 loop reads CASSQGFQGLGETQYF. CDR3 nucleotide sequence: TGCGCCAGCAGCCAGGGTTTTCAGGGACTAGGAGAGACCCAGTACTTC. The chain has TRBV4-1 and TRBJ2-5; TRBD2 agrees at 8 bases. This CDR3 is built from 16 residues. V dropped 3 bases and J dropped 4; count of bases not matched to a gene: 10. CDR1 and CDR2 (germline): MGHRA, YSYEKL.

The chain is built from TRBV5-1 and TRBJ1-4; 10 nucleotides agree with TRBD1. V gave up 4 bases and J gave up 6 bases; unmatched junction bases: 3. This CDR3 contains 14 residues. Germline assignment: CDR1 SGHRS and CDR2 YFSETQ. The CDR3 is CASSVGTGDEKLFF. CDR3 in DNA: TGCGCCAGCAGCGTCGGGACAGGGGATGAAAAACTGTTTTTT.

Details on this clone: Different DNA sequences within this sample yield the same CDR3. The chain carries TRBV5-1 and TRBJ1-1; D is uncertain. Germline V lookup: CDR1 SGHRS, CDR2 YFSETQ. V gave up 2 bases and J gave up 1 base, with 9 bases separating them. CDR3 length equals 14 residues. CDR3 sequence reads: CASSFDGENTEAFF. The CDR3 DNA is TGCGCCAGCAGCTTCGACGGAGAGAACACTGAAGCTTTCTTT.

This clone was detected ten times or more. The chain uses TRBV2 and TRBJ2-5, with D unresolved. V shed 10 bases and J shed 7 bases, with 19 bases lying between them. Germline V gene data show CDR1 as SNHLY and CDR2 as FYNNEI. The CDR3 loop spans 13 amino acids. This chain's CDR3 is CATTLGPTGTQYF. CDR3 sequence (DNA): TGTGCCACCACGTTAGGCCCAACGGGGACCCAGTACTTC.

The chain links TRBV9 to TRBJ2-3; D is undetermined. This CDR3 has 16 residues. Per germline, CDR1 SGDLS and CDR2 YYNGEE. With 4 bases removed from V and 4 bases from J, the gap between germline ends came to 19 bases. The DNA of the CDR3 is TGTGCCAGCAGCCCGAACCGACCCGGCCGGGCAGATACGCAGTATTTT. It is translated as CASSPNRPGRADTQYF.

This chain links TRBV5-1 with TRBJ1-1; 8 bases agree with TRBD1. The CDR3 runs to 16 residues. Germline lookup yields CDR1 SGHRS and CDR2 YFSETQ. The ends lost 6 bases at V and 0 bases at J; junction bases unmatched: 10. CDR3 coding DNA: TGCGCCAGCAACCCCAGCGCAGGGGGCATGAACACTGAAGCTTTCTTT. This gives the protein CASNPSAGGMNTEAFF.